A selection of T cell receptor beta chains follows, all from one sample in a study of identical twins. TCRdb processed the 5' RACE reads anew with MiXCR; each CDR3 protein has one entry. The data show roughly 690,000 distinct CDR3 sequences, about 20% seen once. The same sample was also used in a study of T cells expressing NK-cell markers.

The specimen was PBMCs. These receptors all come from a woman aged 18-30 years in good health. The CDR3 runs from the conserved cysteine through the conserved F or W. The D gene is left open where the match is weak. Clone size is given for some rows only: seen once, a few or many times, or a class if the clone is expanded.

v_call	j_call	clone_size	d_call	cdr3_nt	cdr3_aa
TRBV5-3	TRBJ2-6	few	TRBD1	TGTGCCACCGGGGGGGGACAGGGGGAATATGGGGCCAACGTCCTGACTTTC	CATGGGQGEYGANVLTF
TRBV20-1	TRBJ2-7	once	NA	TGCAGTGCTAGAGCGAAGGAGGGCAGGTGGGGCGAGCAGTACTTC	CSARAKEGRWGEQYF
TRBV15	TRBJ2-1	few	NA	TGTGCCACCAGGGCCCTGGTCACCATAGGGAGTCGGGACAATGAGCAGTTCTTC	CATRALVTIGSRDNEQFF
TRBV11-2	TRBJ2-7	many	NA	TGTGCCAGCAGCCCCCGGCTGAACCCCTACGAGCAGTACTTC	CASSPRLNPYEQYF
TRBV12-3/TRBV12-4	TRBJ1-1	NA	NA	TGTGCCAGCACCCGCCGGGACGGGAACACTGAAGCTTTCTTT	CASTRRDGNTEAFF
TRBV2	TRBJ2-7	NA	NA	TGTGCCAGCATCAGTGAATTCGTCAGGGGTACCGAGCAGTACTTC	CASISEFVRGTEQYF
TRBV25-1	TRBJ1-2	NA	NA	TGTGCCAGCAGTGAATTTGCGGAAAACTATGGCTACACCTTC	CASSEFAENYGYTF
TRBV11-3	TRBJ2-4	NA	NA	TGTGCCGCCCCAACCCGATTAGCCAAAAACATTCAGTACTTC	CAAPTRLAKNIQYF
TRBV10-1	TRBJ2-1	NA	NA	TGCGCCAGCAGTGAGGCTGCTTCTTCTTACAATGAGCAGTTCTTC	CASSEAASSYNEQFF
TRBV7-2	TRBJ2-7	NA	TRBD2	TGTGCCAGCAGCTTAGCGCCCCCGGGACTAGCGGGAGGCCACGAGCAGTACTTC	CASSLAPPGLAGGHEQYF
TRBV6-6	TRBJ1-2	NA	NA	TGTGCCAGCAGTTCGCGGATCCCGGGTGGCTACACCTTC	CASSSRIPGGYTF
TRBV12-3/TRBV12-4	TRBJ2-4	many	TRBD1	TGTGCCAGCAGTTCGGGACAGTTAAACATTCAGTACTTC	CASSSGQLNIQYF
TRBV4-3	TRBJ1-1	NA	NA	TGCGCCAGCAGCCAAGTCCGGGGGGCCGAAAACACTGAAGCTTTCTTT	CASSQVRGAENTEAFF
TRBV7-2	TRBJ2-5	few	TRBD2	TGTGCCAGCAGCCTAGGGGGACTAGCGACGGAGACCCAGTACTTC	CASSLGGLATETQYF
TRBV11-1	TRBJ1-1	few	NA	TGTGCCAGCAGCTTAGTGCCGGGGGCTGAAGCTTTCTTT	CASSLVPGAEAFF
TRBV6-1	TRBJ2-7	NA	NA	TGTGCCAGCAGACGACATGACAGCGACTGGGCCGAGCAGTACTTC	CASRRHDSDWAEQYF
TRBV4-1	TRBJ2-1	NA	NA	TGCGCCAGCAGCCAAGGATTTACTAGCAAGGTGCAGTTCTTC	CASSQGFTSKVQFF
TRBV27	TRBJ2-3	NA	NA	TGTGCCAGCAGTACAGGAGGAGCCGGTGCAGATACGCAGTATTTT	CASSTGGAGADTQYF
TRBV6-1	TRBJ1-2	NA	NA	TGTGCCAGCATAGACGGAACCTTTAACTATGGCTACACCTTC	CASIDGTFNYGYTF
TRBV11-2	TRBJ2-1	NA	TRBD2	TGTGCCAGCAGCTTAGTAGCGGGGGGCGATGAGCAGTTCTTC	CASSLVAGGDEQFF
TRBV12-3/TRBV12-4	TRBJ2-5	NA	NA	TGTGCCAGCAGTTTTGCTCCGGGAGAGACCCAGTACTTC	CASSFAPGETQYF
TRBV6-5	TRBJ2-7	NA	TRBD1	TGTGCCAGCAGTTATTCTGGACAGGGGGAGTACTTC	CASSYSGQGEYF
TRBV6-2/TRBV6-3	TRBJ2-7	many	NA	TGTGCCAGCAAAAATCGGCTCGGAGCGGGCGAGCAGTACTTC	CASKNRLGAGEQYF
TRBV6-1	TRBJ1-2	NA	TRBD1	TGTGCCAGCAGACCGGGACAGGGCGGATCAAACTATGGCTACACCTTC	CASRPGQGGSNYGYTF
TRBV12-3/TRBV12-4	TRBJ1-2	once	NA	TGTGCCAGCAGCCACCGTCCGGGCCCCTATGGCTACACCTTC	CASSHRPGPYGYTF
TRBV5-1	TRBJ1-6	few	TRBD1	TGCGCCAGCAGCGGCTGGGACAGCAGCTCCTATAATTCACCCCTCCACTTT	CASSGWDSSSYNSPLHF
TRBV6-5	TRBJ2-1	few	NA	TGTGCCAGCAGTTACCTAGCAACATACAATGAGTGGCAGTTCTTC	CASSYLATYNEWQFF
TRBV7-2	TRBJ2-1	few	TRBD2	TGTGCCAGCAGCTTAGTACACGGGGGGGGCTATGAGCAGTTCTTC	CASSLVHGGGYEQFF
TRBV20-1	TRBJ1-1	once	NA	TGCAGTGCCCTACATTCAGACAGCGCCGGAGCTGAAGCTTTCTTT	CSALHSDSAGAEAFF
TRBV9	TRBJ2-3	NA	NA	TGTGCCAGCACTCGGGAGCCCACAGATACGCAGTATTTT	CASTREPTDTQYF
TRBV20-1	TRBJ1-1	few	NA	TGCAGTGCCCCGGACCCACGGAACACTGAAGCTTTCTTT	CSAPDPRNTEAFF
TRBV21-1	TRBJ2-4	NA	NA	TGTGCCAGCAGCAAAGATTGGGTGGAGGGACTAGCCAAAAACATTCAGTACTTC	CASSKDWVEGLAKNIQYF
TRBV5-6	TRBJ2-2	NA	NA	TGTGCCAGCAGCTTGCAGGTCGAGAACACCGGGGAGCTGTTTTTT	CASSLQVENTGELFF
TRBV18	TRBJ1-1	many	NA	TGTGCCAGCTCACCAATAGGGGACACTGAAGCTTTCTTT	CASSPIGDTEAFF
TRBV5-1	TRBJ2-1	few	TRBD2	TGCGCCAGCAGCCCTACTAGCGGGGGGGCCTTTGAGCAGTTCTTC	CASSPTSGGAFEQFF
TRBV12-3/TRBV12-4	TRBJ2-1	many	TRBD2	TGTGCCAGCGGGATAGCGGGAGCCAATGAGCAGTTCTTC	CASGIAGANEQFF
TRBV7-2	TRBJ2-3	few	NA	TGTGCCAGCAGCTTAGGGCCAGCGAGCACAGATACGCAGTATTTT	CASSLGPASTDTQYF
TRBV6-1	TRBJ2-7	NA	NA	TGTGCCAGCCTTCTTATCTACGAGCAGTACTTC	CASLLIYEQYF
TRBV18	TRBJ2-1	NA	NA	TGTGCCAGCTCACCAAAAACCCCGTTACTGGAGGGGAGGAGAAGTTTCGATGAGCAGTTCTTC	CASSPKTPLLEGRRSFDEQFF
TRBV10-3	TRBJ2-5	few	NA	TGTGCCATCAGTGAGTCGATACAAATGGGGGAGACCCAGTACTTC	CAISESIQMGETQYF